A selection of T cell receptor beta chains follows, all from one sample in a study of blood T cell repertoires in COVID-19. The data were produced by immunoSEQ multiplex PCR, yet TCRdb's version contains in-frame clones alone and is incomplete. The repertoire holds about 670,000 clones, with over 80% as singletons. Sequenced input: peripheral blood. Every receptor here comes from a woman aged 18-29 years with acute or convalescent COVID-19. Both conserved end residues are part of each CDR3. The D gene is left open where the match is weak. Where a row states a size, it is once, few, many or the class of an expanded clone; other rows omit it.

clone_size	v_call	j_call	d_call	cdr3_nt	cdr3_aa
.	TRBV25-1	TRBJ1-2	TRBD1	TGTGCCATCGGGACAGGGAGAAATGGCTACACCTTC	CAIGTGRNGYTF
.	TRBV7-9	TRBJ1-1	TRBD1	TGTGCCAGCAGGGGACAGATGAACACTGAAGCTTTCTTT	CASRGQMNTEAFF
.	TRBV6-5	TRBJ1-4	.	TGTGCCAGGCCGGATCCTACAGGGTGTGAAAAACTGTTTTTT	CARPDPTGCEKLFF
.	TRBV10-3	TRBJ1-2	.	TGTGCCATCAGTGGGGGAGGACACCCAGCGGGGACTAACTATGGCTACACCTTC	CAISGGGHPAGTNYGYTF
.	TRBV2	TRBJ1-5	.	TGTGCCAGCAGTGAACCCCCGGGGAATCAGCCCCAGCATTTT	CASSEPPGNQPQHF
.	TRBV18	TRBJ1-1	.	TGTGCCAGCTCACCGGCAGTTGCGGGGAACACTGAAGCTTTCTTT	CASSPAVAGNTEAFF
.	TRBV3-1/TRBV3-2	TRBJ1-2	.	TGTGCCAGCAGCCTTGGACAGAGTGGCTACACCTTC	CASSLGQSGYTF
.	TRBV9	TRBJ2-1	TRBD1	TGTGCCAGCAGCGTAGAGGGGGCTGACTACAATGAGCAGTTCTTC	CASSVEGADYNEQFF
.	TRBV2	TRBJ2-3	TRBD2	TGTGCCAGCAGCCCCGGGACTAGCTTATCAGATACGCAGTATTTT	CASSPGTSLSDTQYF
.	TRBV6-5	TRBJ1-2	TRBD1	TGTGCCAGCAGCCCGGACAGGGTCTATGGCTACACCTTC	CASSPDRVYGYTF
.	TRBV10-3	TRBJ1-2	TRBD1	TGTGCCTCAACGTCAGGGACAGGGACATTCTACACCTTC	CASTSGTGTFYTF
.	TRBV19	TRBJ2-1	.	TGTGCCAGTAGTATGACGGGGGTTTGGGGCGAGCAGTTCTTC	CASSMTGVWGEQFF
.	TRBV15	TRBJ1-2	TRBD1	TGTGCCACCAGCAGAGATCTCCCGGGACAGGGGAATGGCTACACCTTC	CATSRDLPGQGNGYTF
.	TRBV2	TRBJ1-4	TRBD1	TGTGCCAGCCGACAGGGGGCGGATGAAAAACTGTTTTTT	CASRQGADEKLFF
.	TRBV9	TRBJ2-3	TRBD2	TGTGCCAGCAGCGTTTCGGGGGGAGGGGCAGATACGCAGTATTTT	CASSVSGGGADTQYF
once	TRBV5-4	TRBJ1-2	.	TGTGCCAGCAGCTTGGAATTCTCTGGCTACACCTTC	CASSLEFSGYTF
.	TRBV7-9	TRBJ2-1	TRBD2	TGTGCCAGCATCTCCAACTACGCGGGGGGAAACCAGTCCTACAATGAGCAGTTCTTC	CASISNYAGGNQSYNEQFF
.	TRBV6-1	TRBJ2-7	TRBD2	TGTGCCAGCAGTAAAGCGGGGGGGGTCTACGAGCAGTACTTC	CASSKAGGVYEQYF
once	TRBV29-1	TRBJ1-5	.	TGCAGCGTTGCGAGGGCTAGCAATCAGCCCCAGCATTTT	CSVARASNQPQHF
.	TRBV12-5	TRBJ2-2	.	TGTGCTAGTGGTTTATTCGGTAGCCTGGGTAGCACCGGGGAGCTGTTTTTT	CASGLFGSLGSTGELFF
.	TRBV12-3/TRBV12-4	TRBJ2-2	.	TGTGCCAGCAGTTTCTCAGGGATCGGGGAGCTGTTTTTT	CASSFSGIGELFF
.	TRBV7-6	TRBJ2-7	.	TGTGCCAGCAGCTTAGGGGGCTCCAGCTCCTACGAGCAGTACTTC	CASSLGGSSSYEQYF
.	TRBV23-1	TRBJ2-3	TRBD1	TGCGCCAGCAGTCAAGCACCAGGGGGCGAAGGGACAGATACGCAGTATTTT	CASSQAPGGEGTDTQYF
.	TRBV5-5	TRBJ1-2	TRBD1	TGTGCCAGCAGCTTGGAGGGACAGGGGGACTATGGCTACACCTTC	CASSLEGQGDYGYTF
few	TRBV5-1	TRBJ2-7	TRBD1	TGCGCCAGCAGTCCTTCGACAGGGTCCTCCTACGAGCAGTACTTC	CASSPSTGSSYEQYF
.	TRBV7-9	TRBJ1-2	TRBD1	TGTGCCAGCAGCCAGTCACAGGGGATAGGCGGCTATGGCTACACCTTC	CASSQSQGIGGYGYTF
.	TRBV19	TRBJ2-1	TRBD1	TGTGCCAGTACCTCCGGGACAGGGCGCAATGAGCAGTTCTTC	CASTSGTGRNEQFF
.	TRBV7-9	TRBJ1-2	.	TGTGCCAGCAGCTTGGGGGGTCTAGCTAACTATGGCTACACCTTC	CASSLGGLANYGYTF
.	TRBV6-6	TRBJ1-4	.	TGTGCCAGCAGTTACACTACAGGTGTTAATGAAAAACTGTTTTTT	CASSYTTGVNEKLFF
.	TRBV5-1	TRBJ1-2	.	TGCGCCAGCAGCTTTTCCCCATATCAGTCGCTCTATGGCTACACCTTC	CASSFSPYQSLYGYTF
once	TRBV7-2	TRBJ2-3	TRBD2	TGTGCCAGCACCCTTAGCGGGGGGGCTGGAGATACGCAGTATTTT	CASTLSGGAGDTQYF
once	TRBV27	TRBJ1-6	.	TGTGCCAGCAGTTTATTACATGCGAGGGCCCTCCACTTT	CASSLLHARALHF
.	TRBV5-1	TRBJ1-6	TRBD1	TGCGCCAGCAGCTCGGAAGGGGGCCTTAATAATTCACCCCTCCACTTT	CASSSEGGLNNSPLHF
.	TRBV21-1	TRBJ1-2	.	TGTGCCAGCAGCAACATCTTGGGGCAGTTGGACGGCTACACCTTC	CASSNILGQLDGYTF
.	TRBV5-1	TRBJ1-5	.	TGCGCCAGCAGCCCGGAGGGTTCTGCTAGCAATCAGCCCCAGCATTTT	CASSPEGSASNQPQHF
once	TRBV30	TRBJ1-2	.	TGTGCCTGGAAGGGGGGGAACTATGGCTACACCTTC	CAWKGGNYGYTF
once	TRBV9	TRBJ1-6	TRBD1	TGTGCCAGCAGCGTAGGGGGACAGGGAACTTCACCCCTCCACTTT	CASSVGGQGTSPLHF
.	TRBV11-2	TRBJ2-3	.	TGTGCCAGCAACCCCCCAGGGAGGGATACGCAGTATTTT	CASNPPGRDTQYF
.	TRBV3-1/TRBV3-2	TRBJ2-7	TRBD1	TGTGCCAGCAGCCAAGGCCGGGACAGTCTATTCTACGAGCAGTACTTC	CASSQGRDSLFYEQYF
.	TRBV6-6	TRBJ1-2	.	TGTGCCAGCAGCGGCCCCCCTCTTTGGGGGGATAGCTACACCTTC	CASSGPPLWGDSYTF
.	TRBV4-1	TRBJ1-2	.	TGCGCCAGCAGCCCTTTGGGCCCAGGACTACATGGCTACACCTTC	CASSPLGPGLHGYTF
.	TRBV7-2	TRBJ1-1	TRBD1	TGTGCCAGCAGCTTATCCGTAGGACAGGGGAACACTGAAGCTTTCTTT	CASSLSVGQGNTEAFF
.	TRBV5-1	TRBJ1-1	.	TGCGCCAGCAGCGCCTGGACGGGAATGAACACTGAAGCTTTCTTT	CASSAWTGMNTEAFF
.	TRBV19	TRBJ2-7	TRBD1	TGTGCCAGTGGGCCACTTCACCGGGACAGGAATTACGAGCAGTACTTC	CASGPLHRDRNYEQYF
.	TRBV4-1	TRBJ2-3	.	TGCGCCAGCAGCCAAGTTATAGGGAGAAGCACAGATACGCAGTATTTT	CASSQVIGRSTDTQYF
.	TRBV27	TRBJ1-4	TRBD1	TGTGCCAGCAACCTAGGACAGGAGGACGAAAAACTGTTTTTT	CASNLGQEDEKLFF
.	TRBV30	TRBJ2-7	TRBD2	TGTGCCTGGAGTCGGAACCGAGCGGGGAAGGTCGAGCAGTACTTC	CAWSRNRAGKVEQYF
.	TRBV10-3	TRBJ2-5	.	TGTGCCATCAGAGGGGCTCAAGAGACCCAGTACTTC	CAIRGAQETQYF
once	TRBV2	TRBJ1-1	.	TGTGCCAGCAGTGAGAAAATCTTAATCACTAGCCCGCTAATGAACACTGAAGCTTTCTTT	CASSEKILITSPLMNTEAFF
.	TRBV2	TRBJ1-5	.	TGTGCCAGCAGTGGGACTGAGTATCAGCCCCAGCATTTT	CASSGTEYQPQHF
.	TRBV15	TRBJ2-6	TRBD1	TGTGCCACCAGCAGAGACGGACAGGGTTCTGGGGCCAACGTCCTGACTTTC	CATSRDGQGSGANVLTF